This T cell receptor (beta chain) was sequenced during a study of memory CD8 T cells in hepatitis C reinfection. Study as a whole: HCV reinfection: RNA-positive following two negative tests at least 60 days apart.

Indicated time point: peak reinfection, 3 to 8 weeks after reinfection detection. TCR sequencing was done directly ex vivo on sorted cells, without expansion in vitro. Germline V CDR1 and CDR2: LGHNA, YSLEER. There are 14 residues in the CDR3. The V gene lost 4 bases and the J gene lost 4 bases, with 10 bases spanning the gap. Method: immunoSEQ multiplex PCR; TCRdb's copy keeps in-frame clones and lacks some. The sample carries around 47,000 clones, approximately 87% recorded once. The sample comprised naive CD8+ T cells sorted from blood. The genes are TRBV4-3 and TRBJ2-2, with a possible D match to TRBD1 (5 bases). The receptor was isolated from a man between 18 and 35 years old with hepatitis C virus infection. The CDR3 reads CASSPTVTTGELFF. The CDR3 DNA reads as TGCGCCAGCAGCCCGACAGTTACCACCGGGGAGCTGTTTTTT.